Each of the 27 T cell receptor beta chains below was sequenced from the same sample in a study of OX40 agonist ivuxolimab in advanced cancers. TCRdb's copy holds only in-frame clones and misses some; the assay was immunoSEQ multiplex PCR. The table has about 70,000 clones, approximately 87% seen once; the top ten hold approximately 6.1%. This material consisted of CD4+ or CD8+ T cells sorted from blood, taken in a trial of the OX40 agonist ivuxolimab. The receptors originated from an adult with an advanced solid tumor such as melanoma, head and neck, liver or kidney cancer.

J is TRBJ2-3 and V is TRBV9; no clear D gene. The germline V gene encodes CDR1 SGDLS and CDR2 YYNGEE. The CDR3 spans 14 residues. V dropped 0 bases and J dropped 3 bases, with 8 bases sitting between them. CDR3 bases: TGTGCCAGCAGCGTAGGGGTTGGGACAGATACGCAGTATTTT. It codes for CASSVGVGTDTQYF.

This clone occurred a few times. CDR3 residues: CASSLTPAEEPQHF. The CDR3 DNA follows: TGTGCCAGCAGTTTGACACCCGCGGAGGAGCCCCAGCATTTT. The chain joins TRBV2 to TRBJ1-5; D remains ambiguous. The V end lost 5 bases, the J end lost 8 bases, and 16 bases lay between the germline ends. The CDR3 contains 14 residues. Germline assignment: CDR1 SNHLY and CDR2 FYNNEI. Combining the CDR3 with reference TRBV2 and TRBJ1-5 gives the whole variable domain EPEVTQTPSHQVTQMGQEVILRCVPISNHLYFYWYRQILGQKVEFLVSFYNNEISEKSEIFDDQFSVERPDGSNFTLKIRSTKLEDSAMYFCASSLTPAEEPQHFGDGTRLSIL.

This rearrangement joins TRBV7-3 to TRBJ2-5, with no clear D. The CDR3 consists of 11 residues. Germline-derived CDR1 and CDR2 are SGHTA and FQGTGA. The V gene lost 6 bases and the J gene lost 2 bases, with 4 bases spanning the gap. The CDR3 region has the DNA TGTGCCAGCAGGAAACAAGAGACCCAGTACTTC. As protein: CASRKQETQYF.

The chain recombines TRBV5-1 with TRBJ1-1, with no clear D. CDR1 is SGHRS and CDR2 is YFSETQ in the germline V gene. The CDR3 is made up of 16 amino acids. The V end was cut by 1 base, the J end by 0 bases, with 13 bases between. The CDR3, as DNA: TGCGCCAGCAGCTTGTTACCGGGTCTTGTGAACACTGAAGCTTTCTTT. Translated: CASSLLPGLVNTEAFF. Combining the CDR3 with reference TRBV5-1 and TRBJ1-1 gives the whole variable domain KAGVTQTPRYLIKTRGQQVTLSCSPISGHRSVSWYQQTPGQGLQFLFEYFSETQRNKGNFPGRFSGRQFSNSRSEMNVSTLELGDSALYLCASSLLPGLVNTEAFFGQGTRLTVV.

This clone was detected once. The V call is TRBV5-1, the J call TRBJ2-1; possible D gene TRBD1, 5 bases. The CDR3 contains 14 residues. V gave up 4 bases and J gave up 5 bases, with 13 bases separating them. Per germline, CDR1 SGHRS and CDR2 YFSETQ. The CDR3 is CASSRQLDDNEQFF. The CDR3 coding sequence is TGCGCCAGCAGCCGACAGTTGGACGACAATGAGCAGTTCTTC.

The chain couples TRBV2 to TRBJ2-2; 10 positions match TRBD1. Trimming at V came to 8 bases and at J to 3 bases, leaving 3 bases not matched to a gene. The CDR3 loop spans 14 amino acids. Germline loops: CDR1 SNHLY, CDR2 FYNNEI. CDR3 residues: CASSGTGDTGELFF. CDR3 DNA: TGTGCCAGCTCCGGGACAGGGGACACCGGGGAGCTGTTTTTT. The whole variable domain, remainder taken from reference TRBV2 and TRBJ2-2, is EPEVTQTPSHQVTQMGQEVILRCVPISNHLYFYWYRQILGQKVEFLVSFYNNEISEKSEIFDDQFSVERPDGSNFTLKIRSTKLEDSAMYFCASSGTGDTGELFFGEGSRLTVL.

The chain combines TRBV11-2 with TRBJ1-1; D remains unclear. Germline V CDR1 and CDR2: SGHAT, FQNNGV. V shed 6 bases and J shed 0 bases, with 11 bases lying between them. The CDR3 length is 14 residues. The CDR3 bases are TGTGCCAGCAGTTCCCAGCCAATGAACACTGAAGCTTTCTTT. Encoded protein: CASSSQPMNTEAFF.

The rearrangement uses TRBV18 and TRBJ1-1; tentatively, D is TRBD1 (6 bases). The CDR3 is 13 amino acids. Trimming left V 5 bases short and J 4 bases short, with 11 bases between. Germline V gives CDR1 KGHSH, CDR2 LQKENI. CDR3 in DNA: TGTGCCAGCTCAGAACAGGGCGGCACTGAAGCTTTCTTT. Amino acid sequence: CASSEQGGTEAFF.

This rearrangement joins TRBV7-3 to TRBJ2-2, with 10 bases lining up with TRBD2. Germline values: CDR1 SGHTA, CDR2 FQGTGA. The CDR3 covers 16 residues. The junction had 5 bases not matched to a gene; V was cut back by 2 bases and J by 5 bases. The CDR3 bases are TGTGCCAGCAGCTTATCAAGACTAGCGGGTACCGGGGAGCTGTTTTTT. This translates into CASSLSRLAGTGELFF. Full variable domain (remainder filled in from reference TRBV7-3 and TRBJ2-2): GAGVSQTPSNKVTEKGKYVELRCDPISGHTALYWYRQSLGQGPEFLIYFQGTGAADDSGLPNDRFFAVRPEGSVSTLKIQRTERGDSAVYLCASSLSRLAGTGELFFGEGSRLTVL.

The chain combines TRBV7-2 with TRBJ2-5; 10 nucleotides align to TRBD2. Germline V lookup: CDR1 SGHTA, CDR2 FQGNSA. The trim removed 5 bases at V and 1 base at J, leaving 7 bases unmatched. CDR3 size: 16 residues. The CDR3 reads CASSPLSGGSQETQYF. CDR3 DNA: TGTGCCAGCAGCCCCCTTAGCGGGGGGTCCCAAGAGACCCAGTACTTC.

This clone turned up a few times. The CDR3 DNA follows: TGTGCCAGCAGCGGGCACCTGAACACTGAAGCTTTCTTT. Residues: CASSGHLNTEAFF. This chain joins TRBV7-2 and TRBJ1-1; D ambiguous. Germline CDR1 SGHTA, CDR2 FQGNSA. V dropped 5 bases and J dropped 0 bases, with 7 bases sitting between them. This CDR3 has 13 amino acids.

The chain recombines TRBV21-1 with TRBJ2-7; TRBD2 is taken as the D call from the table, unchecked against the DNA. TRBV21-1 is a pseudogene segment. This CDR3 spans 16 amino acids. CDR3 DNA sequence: TGTGCCAGCAGCAAAGCTCCTAGCGGGCGGTCCTACGAGCAGTACTTC. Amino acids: CASSKAPSGRSYEQYF.

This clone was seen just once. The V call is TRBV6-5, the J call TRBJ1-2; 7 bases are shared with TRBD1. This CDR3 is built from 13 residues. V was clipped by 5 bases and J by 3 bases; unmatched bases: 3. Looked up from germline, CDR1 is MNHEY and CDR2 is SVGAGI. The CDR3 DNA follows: TGTGCCAGCAGTAGGGGGCGCGACTATGGCTACACCTTC. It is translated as CASSRGRDYGYTF.

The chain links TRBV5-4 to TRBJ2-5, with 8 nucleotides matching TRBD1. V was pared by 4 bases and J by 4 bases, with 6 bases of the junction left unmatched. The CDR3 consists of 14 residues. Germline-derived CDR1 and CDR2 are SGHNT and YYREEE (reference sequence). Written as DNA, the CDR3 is TGTGCCAGCAGCAAGACAGGGGCGGGAGAGACCCAGTACTTC. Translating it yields CASSKTGAGETQYF.

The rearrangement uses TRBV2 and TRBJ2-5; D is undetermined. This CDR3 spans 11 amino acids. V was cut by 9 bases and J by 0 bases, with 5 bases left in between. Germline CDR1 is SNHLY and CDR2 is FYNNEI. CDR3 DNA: TGTGCCAGTCAGTACCAAGAGACCCAGTACTTC. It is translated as CASQYQETQYF. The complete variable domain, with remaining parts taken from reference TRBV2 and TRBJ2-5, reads EPEVTQTPSHQVTQMGQEVILRCVPISNHLYFYWYRQILGQKVEFLVSFYNNEISEKSEIFDDQFSVERPDGSNFTLKIRSTKLEDSAMYFCASQYQETQYFGPGTRLLVL.

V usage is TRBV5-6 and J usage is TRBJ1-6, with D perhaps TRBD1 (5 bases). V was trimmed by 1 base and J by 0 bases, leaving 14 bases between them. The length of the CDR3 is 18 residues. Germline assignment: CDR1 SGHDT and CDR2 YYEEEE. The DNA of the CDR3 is TGTGCCAGCAGCTTGAGACAGACTTCTAGCTCCTATAATTCACCCCTCCACTTT. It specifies CASSLRQTSSSYNSPLHF.

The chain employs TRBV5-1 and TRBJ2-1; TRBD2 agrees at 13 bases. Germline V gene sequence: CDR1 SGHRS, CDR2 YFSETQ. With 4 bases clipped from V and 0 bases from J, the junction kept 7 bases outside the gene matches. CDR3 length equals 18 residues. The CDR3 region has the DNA TGCGCCAGCAGCCCGACTAGCGGGGGGCCGAGCTCCTACAATGAGCAGTTCTTC. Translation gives CASSPTSGGPSSYNEQFF.

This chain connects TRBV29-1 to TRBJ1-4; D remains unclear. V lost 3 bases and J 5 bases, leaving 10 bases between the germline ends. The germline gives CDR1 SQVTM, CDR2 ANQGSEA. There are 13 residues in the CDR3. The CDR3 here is CSVETGVNEKLFF. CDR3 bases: TGCAGCGTTGAGACGGGTGTGAATGAAAAACTGTTTTTT.

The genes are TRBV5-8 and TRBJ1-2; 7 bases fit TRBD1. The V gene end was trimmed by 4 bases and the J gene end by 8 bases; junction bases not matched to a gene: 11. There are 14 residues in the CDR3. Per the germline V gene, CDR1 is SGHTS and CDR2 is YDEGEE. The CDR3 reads CASSRETTGYGYTF. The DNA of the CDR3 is TGTGCCAGCAGCCGCGAGACGACAGGGTACGGCTACACCTTC. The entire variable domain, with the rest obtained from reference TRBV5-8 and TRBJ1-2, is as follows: EAGVTQSPTHLIKTRGQQATLRCSPISGHTSVYWYQQALGLGLQFLLWYDEGEERNRGNFPPRFSGRQFPNYSSELNVNALELEDSALYLCASSRETTGYGYTFGSGTRLTVV.

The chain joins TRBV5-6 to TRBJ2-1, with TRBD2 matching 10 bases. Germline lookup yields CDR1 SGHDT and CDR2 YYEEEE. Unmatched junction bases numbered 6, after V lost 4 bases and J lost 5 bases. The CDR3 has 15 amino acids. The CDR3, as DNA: TGTGCCAGCAGCCTCCCAGGACTAGCGGACAATGAGCAGTTCTTC. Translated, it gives CASSLPGLADNEQFF.

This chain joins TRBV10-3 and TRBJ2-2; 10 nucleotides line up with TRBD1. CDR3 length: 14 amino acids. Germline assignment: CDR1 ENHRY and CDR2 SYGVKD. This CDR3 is CAHGDRGGTGELFF. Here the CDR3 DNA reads TGTGCTCACGGGGACAGGGGAGGAACCGGGGAGCTGTTTTTT.

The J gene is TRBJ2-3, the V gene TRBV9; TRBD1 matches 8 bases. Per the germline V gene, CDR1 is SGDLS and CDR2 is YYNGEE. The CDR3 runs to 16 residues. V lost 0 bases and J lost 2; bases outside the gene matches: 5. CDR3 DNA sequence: TGTGCCAGCAGCGTAGGGGGACAGGCCCCCACAGATACGCAGTATTTT. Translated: CASSVGGQAPTDTQYF.

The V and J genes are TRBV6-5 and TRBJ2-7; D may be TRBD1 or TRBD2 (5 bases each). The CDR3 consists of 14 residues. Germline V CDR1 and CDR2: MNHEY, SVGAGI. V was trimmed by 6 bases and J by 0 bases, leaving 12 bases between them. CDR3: CASSEAGSSYEQYF. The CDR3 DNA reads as TGTGCCAGCAGCGAGGCAGGGAGCTCCTACGAGCAGTACTTC.

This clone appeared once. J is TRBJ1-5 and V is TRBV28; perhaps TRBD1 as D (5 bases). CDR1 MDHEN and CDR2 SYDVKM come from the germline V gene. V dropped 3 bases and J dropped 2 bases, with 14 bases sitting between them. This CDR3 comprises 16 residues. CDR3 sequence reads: CASSFLGGKGNQPQHF. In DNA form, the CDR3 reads TGTGCCAGCAGTTTTTTGGGGGGTAAGGGCAATCAGCCCCAGCATTTT.

The CDR3 nucleotides read TGTGCCAGCAGCTTAGGGGACAGGGAGGGGCACGAGCAGTACTTC. Its translation is CASSLGDREGHEQYF. The chain joins TRBV7-8 to TRBJ2-7, with TRBD1 matching over 9 bases. V lost 1 base to trimming and J lost 5 bases; unmatched junction nucleotides: 6. Looked up from germline, CDR1 is SGHVS and CDR2 is FQNEAQ. The CDR3 runs to 15 residues. Filled out from reference TRBV7-8 and TRBJ2-7, the complete variable domain reads GAGVSQSPRYKVAKRGQDVALRCDPISGHVSLFWYQQALGQGPEFLTYFQNEAQLDKSGLPSDRFFAERPEGSVSTLKIQRTQQEDSAVYLCASSLGDREGHEQYFGPGTRLTVT.

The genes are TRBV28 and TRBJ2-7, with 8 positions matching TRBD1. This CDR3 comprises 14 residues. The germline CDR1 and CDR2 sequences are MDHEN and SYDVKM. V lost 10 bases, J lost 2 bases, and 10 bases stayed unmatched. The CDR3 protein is CATLWTGLPYEQYF. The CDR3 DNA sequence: TGTGCCACCCTTTGGACAGGGCTACCCTACGAGCAGTACTTC.

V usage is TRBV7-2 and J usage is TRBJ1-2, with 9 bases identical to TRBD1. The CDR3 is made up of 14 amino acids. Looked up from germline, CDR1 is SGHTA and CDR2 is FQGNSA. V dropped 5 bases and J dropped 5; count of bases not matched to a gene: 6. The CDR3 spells CASSGGTGYYGYTF. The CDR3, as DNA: TGTGCCAGCAGCGGAGGGACAGGGTATTATGGCTACACCTTC.